The 3 T cell receptor beta chains below come from one sample, sequenced in a study of blood T cell repertoires in COVID-19. Profiled with immunoSEQ multiplex PCR; TCRdb holds only in-frame clones, not every one. The table shows a few hundred thousand clones, with roughly 86% occurring only once. Sequencing was performed on PBMCs or T cells enriched from blood (not recorded which). Source of these receptors: a woman aged 30 to 39 who had recovered from COVID-19.

This clone was counted between two and nine times. This sequence joins TRBV6-1 and TRBJ2-7; 11 bases fit TRBD1. CDR1 MNHNS and CDR2 SASEGT come from the germline V gene. This CDR3 is 17 amino acids long. V gave up 4 bases and J gave up 3 bases; unmatched junction bases: 11. CDR3 DNA sequence: TGTGCCAGCAGTGTTAGGCCCGGACAGGGGGCGTTCTACGAGCAGTACTTC. It specifies CASSVRPGQGAFYEQYF.

J is TRBJ1-6 and V is TRBV11-2, with TRBD1 as a possible D gene (5 bases). There are 16 residues in the CDR3. The V gene's germline CDR1 is SGHAT and CDR2 FQNNGV. Trimming removed 4 bases from V and 4 bases from J, with 14 bases in between. The CDR3 is CASSSDSNGYNSPLHF. CDR3 DNA sequence: TGTGCCAGCAGCTCCGACAGTAATGGGTATAATTCACCCCTCCACTTT. The variable domain in full, with the rest retrieved from reference TRBV11-2 and TRBJ1-6, is EAGVAQSPRYKIIEKRQSVAFWCNPISGHATLYWYQQILGQGPKLLIQFQNNGVVDDSQLPKDRFSAERLKGVDSTLKIQPAKLEDSAVYLCASSSDSNGYNSPLHFGNGTRLTVT.

The chain has TRBV9 and TRBJ1-2, with a tentative D call TRBD1 (6 bases). V was cut by 3 bases and J by 4 bases, with 16 bases left in between. The CDR3 runs to 15 residues. Germline assignment: CDR1 SGDLS and CDR2 YYNGEE. Here the CDR3 DNA reads TGTGCCAGCAGCGGCCGGGAGGGGGGGAGCTATGGCTACACCTTC. Protein product: CASSGREGGSYGYTF.